These 23 T cell receptor beta chains were sequenced from one sample in a study of OX40 agonist ivuxolimab in advanced cancers. TCRdb's copy holds only in-frame clones and misses some; the assay was immunoSEQ multiplex PCR. The data contain around 72,000 clones, over 70% of them singletons. Sequenced here: CD4+ or CD8+ T cells sorted from blood, sampled in a trial of the OX40 agonist ivuxolimab. These receptors originate from an adult with an advanced solid tumor such as melanoma, head and neck, liver or kidney cancer.

The chain joins TRBV4-3 to TRBJ2-2; no clear D gene. From germline, CDR1 is LGHNA and CDR2 YSLEER. The CDR3 has 15 residues. The V and J ends lost 0 bases and 3 bases respectively, with 8 bases between them. In DNA, the CDR3 is TGCGCCAGCAGCCAAGAACGGTTCCACACCGGGGAGCTGTTTTTT. Residues: CASSQERFHTGELFF.

The gene calls are TRBV18 and TRBJ1-3; D not resolved. Germline CDR1 reads KGHSH; CDR2 reads LQKENI. This CDR3 spans 16 amino acids. V was shortened by 2 bases and J by 0 bases, with 11 bases between the two germline ends. The CDR3, as DNA: TGTGCCAGCTCACCATCCAGAATAAGCTCTGGAAACACCATATATTTT. Protein sequence: CASSPSRISSGNTIYF.

This clone was detected once. J is TRBJ2-1 and V is TRBV7-9; the match to TRBD2 covers 13 bases. CDR3 size: 17 residues. Germline V lookup: CDR1 SEHNR, CDR2 FQNEAQ (reference sequence). V lost 2 bases, J lost 6 bases, and 7 bases stayed unmatched. The CDR3 DNA follows: TGTGCCAGCAGCTTACCTAGGACTAGCGGGAGTTCCAATGAGCAGTTCTTC. Translation: CASSLPRTSGSSNEQFF.

This clone was seen only once. The chain links TRBV4-2 to TRBJ2-2; D is possibly TRBD2 (7 bases). Trimming left V 1 base short and J 5 bases short, with 20 bases between. This CDR3 is 18 amino acids long. Germline CDR1 LGHNA, CDR2 YNFKEQ. CDR3 residues: CASSQAPGGGAWTGELFF. CDR3 in DNA: TGTGCCAGCAGCCAAGCACCTGGGGGGGGCGCTTGGACCGGGGAGCTGTTTTTT.

The rearrangement uses TRBV10-3 and TRBJ2-1; D gene uncertain. V was trimmed by 8 bases and J by 0 bases, leaving 11 bases between them. CDR3 size: 14 residues. CDR1 ENHRY and CDR2 SYGVKD come from the germline V gene. The CDR3 spells CAIGGQSSYNEQFF. DNA for the CDR3: TGTGCCATCGGTGGGCAGAGCTCCTACAATGAGCAGTTCTTC.

This chain's CDR3 is CASSVESDTEAFF. CDR3 coding DNA: TGTGCCAGCAGCGTAGAATCGGACACTGAAGCTTTCTTT. The gene calls are TRBV9 and TRBJ1-1; D not resolved. V gave up 0 bases and J gave up 3 bases, with 6 bases separating them. The germline V gene encodes CDR1 SGDLS and CDR2 YYNGEE. This CDR3 spans 13 amino acids.

The chain couples TRBV9 to TRBJ1-2; 9 bases are shared with TRBD1. CDR3 length: 16 amino acids. Trimming at V came to 5 bases and at J to 7 bases, leaving 15 bases not matched to a gene. Germline lookup yields CDR1 SGDLS and CDR2 YYNGEE. DNA of the CDR3: TGTGCCAGCAGAAGCCAGACAGGGGGGATCTTCGGTGGCTACACCTTC. Translated, it gives CASRSQTGGIFGGYTF.

This chain connects TRBV7-2 to TRBJ2-5; tentatively, D is TRBD2 (5 bases). Germline loops: CDR1 SGHTA, CDR2 FQGNSA. V lost 5 bases and J lost 1, with 17 bases in between. CDR3 length equals 16 residues. As DNA, the CDR3 is TGTGCCAGCAGCCGCTATGGTGAGCGGACCCAAGAGACCCAGTACTTC. This encodes CASSRYGERTQETQYF.

The chain recombines TRBV4-1 with TRBJ1-3; D is unresolved. The CDR3 extends over 15 amino acids. CDR1 and CDR2 (germline): MGHRA, YSYEKL. Between the trimmed V and J ends, which lost 0 bases and 4 bases, there was a span of 10 bases. The CDR3 coding sequence is TGCGCCAGCAGCCAAGATCGAGAAGGAGGAAACACCATATATTTT. This encodes CASSQDREGGNTIYF.

The rearrangement links TRBV6-5 to TRBJ2-5, with TRBD1 matching over 9 bases. CDR1 MNHEY and CDR2 SVGAGI come from the germline V gene. V shed 5 bases, J shed 4 bases, and the junction held 2 bases outside the gene matches. The CDR3 is 13 amino acids. CDR3 protein: CASSTTGGETQYF. CDR3 DNA: TGTGCCAGCAGTACGACAGGGGGAGAGACCCAGTACTTC.

The rearrangement uses TRBV4-3 and TRBJ2-2; 10 bases are a match to TRBD1. CDR1 is LGHNA and CDR2 is YSLEER in the germline V gene. V trimming: 4 bases; J trimming: 4 bases; junction bases outside the gene matches: 3. This CDR3 contains 15 residues. This chain's CDR3 is CASSPRDRGTGELFF. In DNA form, the CDR3 reads TGCGCCAGCAGCCCCCGGGACAGGGGCACCGGGGAGCTGTTTTTT.

This chain connects TRBV11-3 to TRBJ1-1; D may be TRBD1 (5 bases). The germline V gene has CDR1 SGHNT and CDR2 YENEEA. This CDR3 is built from 15 residues. V lost 1 base and J lost 12, with 21 bases in between. CDR3 region: CASSLVGMTAGATFF. The CDR3 DNA reads as TGTGCCAGCAGCTTAGTCGGTATGACTGCCGGGGCAACTTTCTTT. Supplemented by reference TRBV11-3 and TRBJ1-1, the full variable domain reads EAGVVQSPRYKIIEKKQPVAFWCNPISGHNTLYWYLQNLGQGPELLIRYENEEAVDDSQLPKDRFSAERLKGVDSTLKIQPAELGDSAVYLCASSLVGMTAGATFFGQGTRLTVV.

The rearrangement uses TRBV7-9 and TRBJ2-3; D gene ambiguous. The germline V and J ends were trimmed by 1 base and 6 bases, with 17 bases remaining between them. CDR1 and CDR2 (germline): SEHNR, FQNEAQ (reference sequence). CDR3 size: 16 residues. CDR3: CASSLGAAAVGDTQYF. As DNA, the CDR3 is TGTGCCAGCAGCTTAGGTGCGGCGGCCGTGGGGGATACGCAGTATTTT.

In its sample, this clone was seen once. In nucleotides, the CDR3 is TGTGCCAGCAGCTTCGGACAGGGACCTTACAATGAGCAGTTCTTC. It specifies CASSFGQGPYNEQFF. V is TRBV7-8 and J is TRBJ2-1, with 8 bases fitting TRBD1. V dropped 3 bases and J dropped 4; count of bases not matched to a gene: 5. This CDR3 contains 15 residues. From germline, CDR1 is SGHVS and CDR2 FQNEAQ.

This clone was counted between two and nine times. The chain uses TRBV7-9 and TRBJ1-2; D is possibly TRBD1 (5 bases). Deletions cut 5 bases from V and 5 bases from J, with 18 bases between. The CDR3 has 15 residues. CDR1 is SEHNR, CDR2 FQNEAQ, per germline (reference sequence). The CDR3 DNA reads TGTGCCAGCAGCCCTACTGATGCAGGGAAGTATGGCTACACCTTC. Amino acid sequence: CASSPTDAGKYGYTF. Full variable domain (rest looked up from reference TRBV7-9 and TRBJ1-2): DTGVSQNPRHKITKRGQNVTFRCDPISEHNRLYWYRQTLGQGPEFLTYFQNEAQLEKSRLLSDRFSAERPKGSFSTLEIQRTEQGDSAMYLCASSPTDAGKYGYTFGSGTRLTVV.

This clone was detected only a few times. J is TRBJ1-1 and V is TRBV4-1; D is unclear. Looked up from germline, CDR1 is MGHRA and CDR2 is YSYEKL. This CDR3 region has 13 residues. V lost 4 bases and J 1 base, leaving 7 bases between the germline ends. For the CDR3, the DNA is TGCGCCAGCAGCCGTCAGACGAACACTGAAGCTTTCTTT. As protein: CASSRQTNTEAFF.

V gene TRBV9 combines with J gene TRBJ1-1, with 7 bases that match TRBD1. After removal of 3 bases from V and 0 bases from J, the junction contained 5 bases not matched to a gene. This CDR3 is built from 15 residues. Germline CDR1 and CDR2: SGDLS and YYNGEE. CDR3 residues: CASSARQGMNTEAFF. The CDR3 nucleotides read TGTGCCAGCAGCGCGAGACAGGGTATGAACACTGAAGCTTTCTTT. The entire variable domain, with the rest obtained from reference TRBV9 and TRBJ1-1, is as follows: DSGVTQTPKHLITATGQRVTLRCSPRSGDLSVYWYQQSLDQGLQFLIQYYNGEERAKGNILERFSAQQFPDLHSELNLSSLELGDSALYFCASSARQGMNTEAFFGQGTRLTVV.

The gene calls are TRBV6-6 and TRBJ1-4; no reliable D call. The CDR3 is made up of 15 amino acids. V lost 2 bases and J lost 3, with 10 bases in between. CDR1 is MNHNY, CDR2 SVGAGI, per germline (reference sequence). In nucleotides, the CDR3 is TGTGCCAGCAGTTACGCGAGCGGGGCTAATGAAAAACTGTTTTTT. Protein: CASSYASGANEKLFF.

The chain recombines TRBV19 with TRBJ2-1; TRBD1 agrees at 7 bases. From germline, CDR1 is LNHDA and CDR2 SQIVND (reference sequence). The CDR3 has 14 residues. V lost 5 bases, J lost 2 bases, and 3 bases stayed unmatched. DNA of the CDR3: TGTGCCAGTAGTCACGGACAGGCCTACAATGAGCAGTTCTTC. Encoded protein: CASSHGQAYNEQFF.

J is TRBJ2-7 and V is TRBV23-1, with TRBD1 matching over 7 bases. TRBV23-1 qualifies as an ORF whose function is uncertain. The CDR3 covers 16 residues. The J segment lost 3 bases and the V segment lost 1 base, leaving 9 bases of the junction unmatched. The DNA for the CDR3 is TGCGCCAGCAGTCAATGTGGGACAGAGTTCCTCTACGAGCAGTACTTC. It yields the protein CASSQCGTEFLYEQYF.

The gene calls are TRBV19 and TRBJ1-5, with unresolved D. Germline lookup yields CDR1 LNHDA and CDR2 SQIVND (reference sequence). The CDR3 spans 13 residues. The ends were cut back, 1 base at V and 3 bases at J, with 4 bases in the middle. For the CDR3, the DNA is TGTGCCAGTAGTATAGGCGTCAATCAGCCCCAGCATTTT. Amino acids: CASSIGVNQPQHF.

The chain uses TRBV19 and TRBJ1-2; D remains ambiguous. This CDR3 region has 14 residues. In germline, CDR1 is LNHDA, CDR2 SQIVND (reference sequence). V was trimmed by 5 bases and J by 3 bases, leaving 13 bases between them. DNA for the CDR3: TGTGCCAGTAGTCCAGGAGGGTCTGACTATGGCTACACCTTC. Translating gives CASSPGGSDYGYTF.

The chain carries TRBV6-4 and TRBJ2-7; 9 nucleotides line up with TRBD1. V shed 5 bases, J shed 2 bases, and the junction held 7 bases outside the gene matches. The CDR3 length is 15 residues. Germline assignment: CDR1 MRHNA and CDR2 SNTAGT. As DNA, the CDR3 is TGTGCCAGCAGTACCGCGGGACAGGGCCCCTACGAGCAGTACTTC. Protein sequence: CASSTAGQGPYEQYF.